These 27 T cell receptor beta chains came from one sample sequenced in a study of cytomegalovirus exposure and HLA in healthy donors. PCR amplification relied on 60 Vbeta primers (plus 13 Jbeta primers). The protocol was immunoSEQ multiplex PCR, while the TCRdb copy is restricted to in-frame clones and leaves out a portion. The profile covers about 160,000 clones, with about four fifths appearing a single time and roughly 8% taken by the ten largest. Sequencing was carried out using PBMCs. These receptors were obtained from a male donor in good health and CMV-seropositive.

The chain is built from TRBV27 and TRBJ2-7; the match to TRBD2 covers 15 bases. Germline CDR1 and CDR2: MNHEY and SMNVEV (reference sequence). There are 16 residues in the CDR3. The junction had 7 bases not matched to a gene; V was cut back by 6 bases and J by 4 bases. Here the CDR3 reads CASSRGLAGGRYEQYF. As DNA, the CDR3 is TGTGCCAGCAGCCGCGGACTAGCGGGAGGGAGGTACGAGCAGTACTTC.

This clone was seen just once. The rearrangement joins TRBV27 to TRBJ2-1, with D perhaps TRBD1 (5 bases). Per the germline V gene, CDR1 is MNHEY and CDR2 is SMNVEV (reference sequence). CDR3 length: 17 amino acids. The V end was cut by 2 bases, the J end by 0 bases, with 14 bases between. CDR3 DNA: TGTGCCAGCAGTTTAGTGAAAGGGGCCACCTCCTACAATGAGCAGTTCTTC. Its protein is CASSLVKGATSYNEQFF.

The chain's CDR3 is CASSFLGASYEQYF. Here the CDR3 DNA reads TGTGCCAGCAGTTTTCTGGGCGCGTCCTACGAGCAGTACTTC. The gene calls are TRBV27 and TRBJ2-5; D remains ambiguous. The J call may be faulty, since TRBJ2-7 better matches the DNA end. Germline-derived CDR1 and CDR2 are MNHEY and SMNVEV (reference sequence). This CDR3 is built from 14 residues.

This chain joins TRBV5-6 and TRBJ1-2; no firm D call. The CDR3 sequence is 14 residues long. Germline CDR1 SGHDT, CDR2 YYEEEE. V was shortened by 3 bases and J by 2 bases, with 11 bases between the two germline ends. This chain's CDR3 is CASSSGIVNYGYTF. The CDR3 DNA reads as TGTGCCAGCAGCTCCGGGATAGTGAACTATGGCTACACCTTC. Using reference TRBV5-6 and TRBJ1-2 for the parts outside the CDR3, the full variable domain is DAGVTQSPTHLIKTRGQQVTLRCSPKSGHDTVSWYQQALGQGPQFIFQYYEEEERQRGNFPDRFSGHQFPNYSSELNVNALLLGDSALYLCASSSGIVNYGYTFGSGTRLTVV.

This CDR3 is CASSQVRQTGSGANVLTF. For the CDR3, the DNA is TGCGCCAGCAGCCAAGTCAGACAGACAGGATCTGGGGCCAACGTCCTGACTTTC. The rearrangement links TRBV4-3 to TRBJ2-6; possible D gene TRBD1, 6 bases. Germline-derived CDR1 and CDR2 are LGHNA and YSLEER. V was trimmed by 1 base and J by 1 base, leaving 14 bases between them. The CDR3 consists of 18 residues.

The chain links TRBV2 to TRBJ2-7, with D possibly being TRBD2 (7 bases). Germline-derived CDR1 and CDR2 are SNHLY and FYNNEI. This CDR3 has 13 residues. Between the trimmed V and J ends, which lost 9 bases and 7 bases, there was a span of 19 bases. CDR3 sequence: CASGGGLPGEQYF. The CDR3 bases are TGTGCCAGTGGGGGGGGCCTACCGGGAGAGCAGTACTTC.

The chain links TRBV6-1 to TRBJ2-3; 8 positions agree with TRBD2. The germline V gene encodes CDR1 MNHNS and CDR2 SASEGT. The J segment lost 2 bases and the V segment lost 1 base, leaving 11 bases of the junction unmatched. The length of the CDR3 is 18 residues. Here the CDR3 reads CASSEDLIRGGNTDTQYF. CDR3 nucleotides: TGTGCCAGCAGTGAAGATCTAATACGGGGGGGCAACACAGATACGCAGTATTTT.

The gene calls are TRBV5-1 and TRBJ2-2; D might be TRBD1 (5 bases). The CDR3 totals 16 residues. V gave up 3 bases and J gave up 2 bases, with 14 bases separating them. CDR1 is SGHRS, CDR2 YFSETQ, per germline. In DNA, the CDR3 is TGCGCCAGCAGCTCCCGACAGAGAATAAACACCGGGGAGCTGTTTTTT. It is translated as CASSSRQRINTGELFF.

The genes are TRBV7-2 and TRBJ2-2; D call uncertain. Germline lookup yields CDR1 SGHTA and CDR2 FQGNSA. V was pared by 2 bases and J by 6 bases, with 7 bases between. This CDR3 is built from 13 residues. The CDR3 spells CASSLSQAGELFF. The CDR3 bases are TGTGCCAGCAGCTTAAGCCAGGCCGGGGAGCTGTTTTTT. The whole variable domain, remainder taken from reference TRBV7-2 and TRBJ2-2, is GAGVSQSPSNKVTEKGKDVELRCDPISGHTALYWYRQSLGQGLEFLIYFQGNSAPDKSGLPSDRFSAERTGGSVSTLTIQRTQQEDSAVYLCASSLSQAGELFFGEGSRLTVL.

This clone was seen only once. The chain combines TRBV27 with TRBJ1-5; TRBD1 matches at 9 bases. The CDR3 has 17 residues. From germline, CDR1 is MNHEY and CDR2 SMNVEV (reference sequence). Unmatched junction bases numbered 7, after V lost 3 bases and J lost 1 base. CDR3 nucleotide sequence: TGTGCCAGCAGTTTCAAGGGGGGACAGGGCAGCAATCAGCCCCAGCATTTT. This codes for CASSFKGGQGSNQPQHF.

This chain connects TRBV6-5 to TRBJ2-2; TRBD2 matches at 8 bases. V lost 6 bases and J lost 7; bases outside the gene matches: 10. This CDR3 spans 15 amino acids. The germline gives CDR1 MNHEY, CDR2 SVGAGI. The CDR3 nucleotides read TGTGCCAGCAGCACGGCGGGGGGCGGGATCGGGGAGCTGTTTTTT. Residues: CASSTAGGGIGELFF.

The chain uses TRBV7-2 and TRBJ2-1; 13 bases match TRBD2. Germline lookup yields CDR1 SGHTA and CDR2 FQGNSA. V was clipped by 4 bases and J by 2 bases; unmatched bases: 5. This CDR3 comprises 17 residues. The CDR3 loop reads CASSSGLAGNAYNEQFF. For the CDR3, the DNA is TGTGCCAGCAGCTCGGGACTAGCGGGGAACGCCTACAATGAGCAGTTCTTC.

The V call is TRBV5-6, the J call TRBJ1-2; TRBD1 might be the D (5 bases). The length of the CDR3 is 13 residues. Germline values: CDR1 SGHDT, CDR2 YYEEEE. V shed 6 bases and J shed 3 bases, with 12 bases lying between them. The CDR3 DNA sequence: TGTGCCAGCACCCCAGGGCGAGACTATGGCTACACCTTC. Amino acids: CASTPGRDYGYTF.

This clone was seen only once. The chain couples TRBV27 to TRBJ2-7; 8 nucleotides match TRBD1. Looked up from germline, CDR1 is MNHEY and CDR2 is SMNVEV (reference sequence). The CDR3 has 15 amino acids. After removal of 2 bases from V and 3 bases from J, the junction contained 6 bases not matched to a gene. Here the CDR3 DNA reads TGTGCCAGCAGTTTAAGTCAGGGGGCAGGCTACGAGCAGTACTTC. Protein sequence: CASSLSQGAGYEQYF.

This clone has more than one count but fewer than ten. This chain uses TRBV18 with TRBJ1-2; 8 bases match TRBD1. V lost 4 bases, J lost 3 bases, and 1 base stayed unmatched. The CDR3 runs 13 residues. Germline lookup yields CDR1 KGHSH and CDR2 LQKENI. The CDR3 nucleotides read TGTGCCAGCTCACAGGACAGGGACTATGGCTACACCTTC. Translating gives CASSQDRDYGYTF.

V gene TRBV9 combines with J gene TRBJ1-1; 8 bases align to TRBD1. Trimming at V came to 2 bases and at J to 0 bases, leaving 3 bases not matched to a gene. This CDR3 comprises 15 residues. Germline V gene data show CDR1 as SGDLS and CDR2 as YYNGEE. CDR3 in amino acids: CASSVWTGLNTEAFF. The CDR3 bases are TGTGCCAGCAGCGTCTGGACAGGGTTGAACACTGAAGCTTTCTTT.

The V and J genes are TRBV7-2 and TRBJ2-7; TRBD1 agrees at 10 bases. CDR1 and CDR2 (germline): SGHTA, FQGNSA. The CDR3 is 14 amino acids. With V trimmed by 5 bases and J by 7 bases, 8 bases remained unmatched. CDR3 DNA sequence: TGTGCCAGCAGCCCGGGACAGGGGAGTGGAGAGCAGTACTTC. The encoded protein is CASSPGQGSGEQYF.

CDR3 bases: TGCGCCAGCAGCAAAGAGGACTTCTACGAGCAGTACTTC. Encoded protein: CASSKEDFYEQYF. The V call is TRBV5-1, the J call TRBJ2-7, with a tentative D call TRBD2 (5 bases). Germline assignment: CDR1 SGHRS and CDR2 YFSETQ. CDR3 length: 13 amino acids. With 4 bases removed from V and 3 bases from J, the gap between germline ends came to 11 bases.

About this clone itself: The junction does not match germline at one end; this may be a read error. The chain links TRBV25-1 to TRBJ2-6; D is perhaps TRBD2 (6 bases). The CDR3 totals 13 residues. Germline values: CDR1 MGHDK, CDR2 SYGVNS. The CDR3 bases are TGTGCCAGCAATCTTGGCGGGGCCAACGGCCTGACTTTC. Translated: CASNLGGANGLTF. The full variable domain, completed using reference TRBV25-1 and TRBJ2-6, is EADIYQTPRYLVIGTGKKITLECSQTMGHDKMYWYQQDPGMELHLIHYSYGVNSTEKGDLSSESTVSRIRTEHFPLTLESARPSHTSQYLCASNLGGANGLTFGAGSRLTVL.

The chain employs TRBV9 and TRBJ2-2, with a tentative D call TRBD2 (5 bases). Looked up from germline, CDR1 is SGDLS and CDR2 is YYNGEE. The germline V and J ends were trimmed by 3 bases and 7 bases, with 10 bases remaining between them. The CDR3 has 13 residues. Written as DNA, the CDR3 is TGTGCCAGCAGCGAACTAGTTTTCGGGGAGCTGTTTTTT. Its translation: CASSELVFGELFF.

The chain links TRBV19 to TRBJ1-4, with 10 positions matching TRBD1. CDR1 is LNHDA, CDR2 SQIVND, per germline (reference sequence). This CDR3 contains 15 residues. The V gene end was trimmed by 5 bases and the J gene end by 5 bases; junction bases not matched to a gene: 5. CDR3 nucleotide sequence: TGTGCCAGTAGTTCGGGGACAGGGGCGAATGAAAAACTGTTTTTT. Its protein product is CASSSGTGANEKLFF.

This clone came up once. The chain carries TRBV9 and TRBJ1-1, with D possibly TRBD1 on 5 matching bases. V lost 0 bases to trimming and J lost 8 bases, with 8 bases between them. Germline V gene sequence: CDR1 SGDLS, CDR2 YYNGEE. CDR3 size: 12 residues. This chain's CDR3 is CASSVGQGEAFF. The CDR3 bases are TGTGCCAGCAGCGTAGGTCAGGGAGAAGCTTTCTTT.

The gene calls are TRBV7-9 and TRBJ2-7, with 12 bases that match TRBD2. CDR1 is SEHNR and CDR2 is FQNEAQ in the germline V gene (reference sequence). The V and J ends lost 6 bases and 0 bases, in that order; junction bases with no gene match: 9. The CDR3 spans 17 residues. CDR3: CASSSTSGGHSSYEQYF. CDR3 bases: TGTGCCAGCAGTTCGACTAGCGGGGGCCACAGCTCCTACGAGCAGTACTTC.

The rearrangement joins TRBV4-1 to TRBJ2-1; tentative D call: TRBD2 (6 bases). V shed 3 bases and J shed 7 bases, with 10 bases lying between them. Germline V gives CDR1 MGHRA, CDR2 YSYEKL. There are 13 residues in the CDR3. CDR3 protein: CASSHAGKNEQFF. CDR3 nucleotides: TGCGCCAGCAGCCACGCGGGGAAAAATGAGCAGTTCTTC.

The chain carries TRBV4-1 and TRBJ2-2; D is possibly TRBD2 (6 bases). V lost 1 base and J lost 3, with 15 bases in between. The CDR3 spans 17 residues. The germline CDR1 and CDR2 sequences are MGHRA and YSYEKL. CDR3 in DNA: TGCGCCAGCAGCCAAGCGTTCAGTGGGACTCACACCGGGGAGCTGTTTTTT. Encoded protein: CASSQAFSGTHTGELFF.

V is TRBV27 and J is TRBJ1-4; TRBD1 agrees at 7 bases. This CDR3 is built from 18 residues. Germline lookup yields CDR1 MNHEY and CDR2 SMNVEV (reference sequence). After removal of 6 bases from V and 3 bases from J, the junction contained 16 bases not matched to a gene. The CDR3 bases are TGTGCCAGCAGGACCCGGGGCAGGGGGTTTACAGCTAATGAAAAACTGTTTTTT. Its protein is CASRTRGRGFTANEKLFF.

The gene calls are TRBV30 and TRBJ1-2; possibly TRBD1 for D (5 bases). Germline V gene lookup returns CDR1 GTSNPN and CDR2 SVGIG (reference sequence). Trimming cost V 4 bases and J 4 bases, with 16 bases left between them. This CDR3 region has 14 residues. CDR3 loop: CAWTGGRTSYGYTF. The CDR3 DNA sequence: TGTGCCTGGACGGGGGGACGGACGAGCTATGGCTACACCTTC.